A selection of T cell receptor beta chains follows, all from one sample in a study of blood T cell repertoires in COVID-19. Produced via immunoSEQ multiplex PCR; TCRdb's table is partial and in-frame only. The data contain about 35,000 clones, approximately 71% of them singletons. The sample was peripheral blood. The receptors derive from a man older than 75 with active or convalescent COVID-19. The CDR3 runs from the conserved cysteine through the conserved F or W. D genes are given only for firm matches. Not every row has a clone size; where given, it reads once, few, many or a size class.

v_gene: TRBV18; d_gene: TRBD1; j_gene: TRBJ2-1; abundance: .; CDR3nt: TGTGCCAGCTCACCAGGGACAGGAAAAAGTAATGAGCAGTTCTTC; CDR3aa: CASSPGTGKSNEQFF
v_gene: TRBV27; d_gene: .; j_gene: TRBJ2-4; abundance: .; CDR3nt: TGTGCCAGCAGTTTTTGGAGGCCCAAAAACATTCAGTACTTC; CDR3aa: CASSFWRPKNIQYF
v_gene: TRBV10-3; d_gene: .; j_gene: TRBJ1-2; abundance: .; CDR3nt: TGTGCCATCAGTTTGGACGGGGGATTCTATGGCTACACCTTC; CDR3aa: CAISLDGGFYGYTF
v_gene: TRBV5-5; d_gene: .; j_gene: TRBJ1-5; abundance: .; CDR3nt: TGTGCCAGCAGCCCGGCAGCTTCGCTGGAGGTCCAGCATTTT; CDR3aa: CASSPAASLEVQHF
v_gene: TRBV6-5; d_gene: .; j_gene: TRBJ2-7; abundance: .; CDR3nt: TGTGCCAGCACTCCACCGGGACAAGGCTACGAGCAGTACTTC; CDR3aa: CASTPPGQGYEQYF
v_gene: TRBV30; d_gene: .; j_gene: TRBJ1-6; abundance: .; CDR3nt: TGTGCCTGGAGTTTCTGGCAATTCAATTCACCCCTCCACTTT; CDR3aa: CAWSFWQFNSPLHF
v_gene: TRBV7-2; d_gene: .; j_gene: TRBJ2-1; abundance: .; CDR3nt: TGTGCCAGCAGCCCTGGACAAGTCAATGAGCAGTTCTTC; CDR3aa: CASSPGQVNEQFF
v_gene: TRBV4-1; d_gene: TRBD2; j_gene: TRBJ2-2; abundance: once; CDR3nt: TGCGCCAGCAGCCAAGGGACTAGCGGGAGAAGGAACACCGGGGAGCTGTTTTTT; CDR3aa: CASSQGTSGRRNTGELFF
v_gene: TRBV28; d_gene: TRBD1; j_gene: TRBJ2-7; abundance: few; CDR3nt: TGTGCCAGCAACTGGGGGACAGGGCGAGCATCCTACGAGCAGTACTTC; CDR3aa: CASNWGTGRASYEQYF
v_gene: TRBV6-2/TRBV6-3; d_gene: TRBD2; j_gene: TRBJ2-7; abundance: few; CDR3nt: TGTGCCAGCAGTTACGGCGGGAGATGGTACGAGCAGTACTTC; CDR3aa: CASSYGGRWYEQYF
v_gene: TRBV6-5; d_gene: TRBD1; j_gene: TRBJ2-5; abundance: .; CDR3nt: TGTGCCAGCAGGAGGGGACAGGGCGGAGAGACCCAGTACTTC; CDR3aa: CASRRGQGGETQYF
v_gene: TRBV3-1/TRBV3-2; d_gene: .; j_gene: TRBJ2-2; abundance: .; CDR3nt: TGTGCCAGCAGCCCCACGGTAGTGAACACCGGGGAGCTGTTTTTT; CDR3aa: CASSPTVVNTGELFF
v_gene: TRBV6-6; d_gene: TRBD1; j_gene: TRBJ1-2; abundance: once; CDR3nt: TGTGCCAGCAGTTATAACCCGGGACAGGGGTCTGGCTACACCTTC; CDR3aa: CASSYNPGQGSGYTF
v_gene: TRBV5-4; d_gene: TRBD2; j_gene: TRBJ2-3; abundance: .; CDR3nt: TGTGCCAGCAGCCCAACTATGACTAGCGGGACCGATACGCAGTATTTT; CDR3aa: CASSPTMTSGTDTQYF
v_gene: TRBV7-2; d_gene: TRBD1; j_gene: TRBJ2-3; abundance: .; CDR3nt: TGTGCCAGCAGCTTACGACGACAGGGAATATCTTCGGATACGCAGTATTTT; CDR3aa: CASSLRRQGISSDTQYF
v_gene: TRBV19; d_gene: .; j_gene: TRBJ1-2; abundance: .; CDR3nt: TGTGCCAGTAGTAGTCCGGGACTGAACTATGGCTACACCTTC; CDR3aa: CASSSPGLNYGYTF
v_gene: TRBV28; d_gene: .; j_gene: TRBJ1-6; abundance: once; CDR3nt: TGTGCCAGCAGTTTATTTACACAGGGCCCTTCACCCCTCCACTTT; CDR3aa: CASSLFTQGPSPLHF
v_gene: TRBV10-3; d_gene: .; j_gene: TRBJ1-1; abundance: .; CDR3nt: TGTGCCATCAGTGAGAACAGTATGAACACTGAAGCTTTCTTT; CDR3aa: CAISENSMNTEAFF
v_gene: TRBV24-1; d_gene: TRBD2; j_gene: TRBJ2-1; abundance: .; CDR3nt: TGTGCCACCAGTGATTTGGGGACTAGCGGGGACCAGTTCTTC; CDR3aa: CATSDLGTSGDQFF
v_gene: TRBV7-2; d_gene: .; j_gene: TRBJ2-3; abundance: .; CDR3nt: TGTGCCAGCAGTAACGAGCGTGCGCAGTATTTT; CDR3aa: CASSNERAQYF
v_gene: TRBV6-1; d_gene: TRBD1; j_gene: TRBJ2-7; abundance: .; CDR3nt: TGTGCCAGCAGTGAACAGACAGGGGGAGGCTACGAGCAGTACTTC; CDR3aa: CASSEQTGGGYEQYF
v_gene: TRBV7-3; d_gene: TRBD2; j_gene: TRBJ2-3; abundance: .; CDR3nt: TGTGCCAGCGGGAGGGCTAGCACAGATACGCAGTATTTT; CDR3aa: CASGRASTDTQYF
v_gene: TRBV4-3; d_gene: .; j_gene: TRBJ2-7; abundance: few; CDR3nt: TGCGCCAGCAGCCAGGCCGGAGGGCCTCCCTACGAGCAGTACTTC; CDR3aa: CASSQAGGPPYEQYF
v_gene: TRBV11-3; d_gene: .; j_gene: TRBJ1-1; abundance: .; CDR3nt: TGTGCCAGCAGTCGGGAGGTTAACACTGAAGCTTTCTTT; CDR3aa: CASSREVNTEAFF
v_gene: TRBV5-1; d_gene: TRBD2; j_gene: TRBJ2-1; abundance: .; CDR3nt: TGCGCCAGCAGCCAATCACTAGCGGGAGACACTTGGAATGAGCAGTTCTTC; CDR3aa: CASSQSLAGDTWNEQFF
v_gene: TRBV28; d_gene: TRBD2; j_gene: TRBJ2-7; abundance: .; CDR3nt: TGTGCCAGCAGTTTTTCTAGCGGGAGAAGTTGGGATTTAGAGCAGTACTTC; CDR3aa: CASSFSSGRSWDLEQYF
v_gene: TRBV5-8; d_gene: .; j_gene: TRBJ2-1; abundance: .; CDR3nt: TGTGCCAGCAGCTTGGTTTCCGGGACTTCCTACAATGAGCAGTTCTTC; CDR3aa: CASSLVSGTSYNEQFF
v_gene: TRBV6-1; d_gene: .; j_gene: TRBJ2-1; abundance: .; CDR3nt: TGTGCCAGCAGTGATGGGGCGGCGGGAGTCCAGGGGTATAATGAGCAGTTCTTC; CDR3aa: CASSDGAAGVQGYNEQFF
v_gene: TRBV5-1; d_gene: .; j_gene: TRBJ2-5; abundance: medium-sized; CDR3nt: TGCGCCAGCAGCTCTCACAGGGAGCAAGAGACCCAGTACTTC; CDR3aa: CASSSHREQETQYF
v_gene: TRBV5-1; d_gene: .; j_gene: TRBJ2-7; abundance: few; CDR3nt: TGCGCCAGCAGCTTGGACAGGGTTGAGCAGTACTTC; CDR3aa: CASSLDRVEQYF
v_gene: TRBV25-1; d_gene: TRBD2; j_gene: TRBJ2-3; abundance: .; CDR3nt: TGTGCCATCCCTAGACTAGCGGGGCCTAGCACAGATACGCAGTATTTT; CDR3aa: CAIPRLAGPSTDTQYF
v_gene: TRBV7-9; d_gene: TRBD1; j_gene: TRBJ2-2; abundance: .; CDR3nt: TGTGCCAGCAGCACAAACAGGGGGCAGAACACCGGGGAGCTGTTTTTT; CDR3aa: CASSTNRGQNTGELFF
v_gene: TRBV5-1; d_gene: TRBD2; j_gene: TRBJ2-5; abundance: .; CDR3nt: TGCGCCAGCAGCCCCCGGAGCGGGAGTCAGACCCAGTACTTC; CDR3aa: CASSPRSGSQTQYF
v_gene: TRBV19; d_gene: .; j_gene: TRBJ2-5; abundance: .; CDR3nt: TGTGCCAGTAGACCTCTGGGGAGTCGGCAAGAGACCCAGTACTTC; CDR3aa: CASRPLGSRQETQYF
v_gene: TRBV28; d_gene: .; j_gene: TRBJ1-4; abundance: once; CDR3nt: TGTGCCAGCAGTTTATTAAACAGGGTGACTGAAAAACTGTTTTTT; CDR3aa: CASSLLNRVTEKLFF
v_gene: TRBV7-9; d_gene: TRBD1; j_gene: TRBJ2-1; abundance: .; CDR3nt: TGTGCCAGCAGCTTAGTTGTGGGACAGGGGGTGGATGAGCAGTTCTTC; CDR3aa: CASSLVVGQGVDEQFF
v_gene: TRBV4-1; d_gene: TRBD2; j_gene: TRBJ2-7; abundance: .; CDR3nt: TGCGCCAGCAGCCAAGATAGGTGGGAGGGCCCCTACGAGCAGTACTTC; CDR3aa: CASSQDRWEGPYEQYF
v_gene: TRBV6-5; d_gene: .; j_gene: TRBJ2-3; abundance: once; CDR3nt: TGTGCCAGCAGTTACACGGTAACCACCACAGATACGCAGTATTTT; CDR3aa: CASSYTVTTTDTQYF
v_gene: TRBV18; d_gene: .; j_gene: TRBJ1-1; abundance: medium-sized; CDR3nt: TGTGCCAGCTCACCACGGGACTTGAACACTGAAGCTTTCTTT; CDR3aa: CASSPRDLNTEAFF
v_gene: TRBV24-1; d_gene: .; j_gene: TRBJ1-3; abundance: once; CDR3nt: TGTGCCACCAGTGATCCAGGGTACGGAAACACCATATATTTT; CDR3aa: CATSDPGYGNTIYF
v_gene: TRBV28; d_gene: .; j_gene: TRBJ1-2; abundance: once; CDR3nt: TGTGCCAGCAGTTCCAGGGTTGGCTACACCTTC; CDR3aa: CASSSRVGYTF
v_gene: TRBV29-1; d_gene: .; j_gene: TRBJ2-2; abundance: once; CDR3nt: TGCAGCGTTGATCTGGCAGGCAGTACCGGGGAGCTGTTTTTT; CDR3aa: CSVDLAGSTGELFF
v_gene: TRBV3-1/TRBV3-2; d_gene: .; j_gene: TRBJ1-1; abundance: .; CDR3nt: TGTGCCAGCAGCCAAGGCAGGGACACTGAAGCTTTCTTT; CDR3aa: CASSQGRDTEAFF
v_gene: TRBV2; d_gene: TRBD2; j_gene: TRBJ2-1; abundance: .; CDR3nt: TGTGCCAGCAGCCGACTAGCGGGACTGTATGAGCAGTTCTTC; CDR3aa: CASSRLAGLYEQFF
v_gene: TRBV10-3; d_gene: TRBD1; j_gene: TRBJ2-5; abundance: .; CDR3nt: TGTGCCATCAGTCGACAGGGGCAGGGCCAAGAGACCCAGTACTTC; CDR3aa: CAISRQGQGQETQYF
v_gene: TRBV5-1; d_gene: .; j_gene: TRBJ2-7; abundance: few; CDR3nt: TGCGCCAGCAGCTTGAGGAGGATTGGGGAGCAGTACTTC; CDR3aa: CASSLRRIGEQYF
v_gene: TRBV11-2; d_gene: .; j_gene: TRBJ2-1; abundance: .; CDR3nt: TGTGCCAGCAGCCCGACTACGATCAATGAGCAGTTCTTC; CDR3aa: CASSPTTINEQFF
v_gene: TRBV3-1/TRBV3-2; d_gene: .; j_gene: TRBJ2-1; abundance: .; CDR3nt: TGTGCCAGCAGCGCACGACTAGTCTACCCCTACAATGAGCAGTTCTTC; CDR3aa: CASSARLVYPYNEQFF
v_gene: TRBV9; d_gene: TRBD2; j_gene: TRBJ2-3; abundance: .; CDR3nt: TGTGCCAGCAGCGTATCGACTAGCGGAAACACAGATACGCAGTATTTT; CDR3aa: CASSVSTSGNTDTQYF
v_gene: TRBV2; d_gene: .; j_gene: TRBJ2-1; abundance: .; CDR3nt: TGTGCCAGCAGTGAAGGGGCGCTGGGTGAGCAGTTCTTC; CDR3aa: CASSEGALGEQFF
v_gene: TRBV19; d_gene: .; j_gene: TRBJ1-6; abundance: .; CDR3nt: TGTGCCAGTAACAGCAAGATCAATAATTCACCCCTCCACTTT; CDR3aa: CASNSKINNSPLHF
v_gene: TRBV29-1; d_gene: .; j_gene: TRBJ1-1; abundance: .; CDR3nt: TGCAGCGTTTATCCCCAAGGGAGGGCACGCGCTCCTGAAGCTTTCTTT; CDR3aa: CSVYPQGRARAPEAFF
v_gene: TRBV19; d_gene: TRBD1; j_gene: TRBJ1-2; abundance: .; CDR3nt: TGTGCCAGTAGTGTAACCGGGACAGGGAACTATGGCTACACCTTC; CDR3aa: CASSVTGTGNYGYTF
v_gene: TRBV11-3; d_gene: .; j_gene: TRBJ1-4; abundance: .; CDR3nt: TGTGCCAGCAGCCCAGTCGCAACTAATGAAAAACTGTTTTTT; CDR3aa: CASSPVATNEKLFF
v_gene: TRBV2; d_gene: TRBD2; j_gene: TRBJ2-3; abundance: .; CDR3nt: TGTGCCAGCAGTCCGACTAGCGGGATGGGGTCGCAGTATTTT; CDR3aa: CASSPTSGMGSQYF
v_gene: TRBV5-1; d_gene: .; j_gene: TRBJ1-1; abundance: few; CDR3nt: TGCGCCAGCAGCTTGGCCCCAGGGGCGAACACTGAAGCTTTCTTT; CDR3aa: CASSLAPGANTEAFF
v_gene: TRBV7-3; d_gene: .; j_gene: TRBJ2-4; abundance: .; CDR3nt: TGTGCCAGCAGCCCAGAGGCGGGGTTCCAAAACATTCAGTACTTC; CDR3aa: CASSPEAGFQNIQYF
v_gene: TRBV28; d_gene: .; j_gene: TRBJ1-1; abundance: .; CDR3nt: TGTGCCAGCACGATTACGACAGAATACACTGAAGCTTTCTTT; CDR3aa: CASTITTEYTEAFF
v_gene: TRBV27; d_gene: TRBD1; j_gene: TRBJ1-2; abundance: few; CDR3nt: TGTGCCAGCAGTCCAACAGGGGCGGCGCGGGGCTACACCTTC; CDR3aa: CASSPTGAARGYTF